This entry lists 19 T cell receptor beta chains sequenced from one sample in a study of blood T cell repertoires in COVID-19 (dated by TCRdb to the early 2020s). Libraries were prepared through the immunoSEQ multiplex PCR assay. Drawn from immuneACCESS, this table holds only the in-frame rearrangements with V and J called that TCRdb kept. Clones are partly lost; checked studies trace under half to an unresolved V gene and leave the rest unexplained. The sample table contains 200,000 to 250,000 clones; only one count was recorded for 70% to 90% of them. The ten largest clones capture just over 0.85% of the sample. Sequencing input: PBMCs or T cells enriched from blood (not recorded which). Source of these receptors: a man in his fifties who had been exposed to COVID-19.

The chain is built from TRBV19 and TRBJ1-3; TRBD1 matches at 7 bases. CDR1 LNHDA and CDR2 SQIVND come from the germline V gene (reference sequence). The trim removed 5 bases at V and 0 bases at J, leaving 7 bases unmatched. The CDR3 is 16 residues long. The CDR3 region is CASSPGGVISGNTIYF. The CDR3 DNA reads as TGTGCCAGTAGTCCAGGGGGAGTTATCTCTGGAAACACCATATATTTT.

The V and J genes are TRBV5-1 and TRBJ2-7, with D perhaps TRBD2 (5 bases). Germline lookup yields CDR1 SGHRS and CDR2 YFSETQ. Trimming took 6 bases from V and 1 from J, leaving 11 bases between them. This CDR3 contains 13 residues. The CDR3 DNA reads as TGCGCCAGCAACTCCGGGGAATCCTACGAGCAGTACTTC. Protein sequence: CASNSGESYEQYF. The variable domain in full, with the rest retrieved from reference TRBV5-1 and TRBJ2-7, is KAGVTQTPRYLIKTRGQQVTLSCSPISGHRSVSWYQQTPGQGLQFLFEYFSETQRNKGNFPGRFSGRQFSNSRSEMNVSTLELGDSALYLCASNSGESYEQYFGPGTRLTVT.

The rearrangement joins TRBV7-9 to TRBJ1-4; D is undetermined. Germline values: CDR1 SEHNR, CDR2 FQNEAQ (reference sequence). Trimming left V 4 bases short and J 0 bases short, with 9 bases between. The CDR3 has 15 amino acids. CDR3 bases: TGTGCCAGCAGCTCCCAGACTTCAACTAATGAAAAACTGTTTTTT. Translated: CASSSQTSTNEKLFF. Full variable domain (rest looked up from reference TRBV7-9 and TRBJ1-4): DTGVSQNPRHKITKRGQNVTFRCDPISEHNRLYWYRQTLGQGPEFLTYFQNEAQLEKSRLLSDRFSAERPKGSFSTLEIQRTEQGDSAMYLCASSSQTSTNEKLFFGSGTQLSVL.

CDR3 DNA sequence: TGTGCCAGCAGCCGGACACCCTTCGGTGGAAACACCATATATTTT. Its translation: CASSRTPFGGNTIYF. The rearrangement links TRBV5-6 to TRBJ1-3; TRBD1 is a possible D gene (5 bases). The germline V and J ends were trimmed by 4 bases and 3 bases, with 14 bases remaining between them. Germline CDR1 is SGHDT and CDR2 is YYEEEE. The CDR3 length is 15 residues.

The CDR3 region has the DNA TGTGCCAGCAGACCCATACAGCTCACGGGGTCAGGAAACACCATATATTTT. Its translation: CASRPIQLTGSGNTIYF. The gene calls are TRBV11-2 and TRBJ1-3; no reliable D call. The V end lost 6 bases, the J end lost 4 bases, and 22 bases lay between the germline ends. Germline CDR1 is SGHAT and CDR2 is FQNNGV. This CDR3 spans 17 amino acids.

In DNA form, the CDR3 reads TGCGCCAGCAGCCAAGAGGCAGGGGGTGTGGAGACCCAGTACTTC. Its protein product is CASSQEAGGVETQYF. The chain carries TRBV4-1 and TRBJ2-5; 7 nucleotides line up with TRBD1. Trimming cost V 0 bases and J 5 bases; bases outside gene matches: 6. Per germline, CDR1 MGHRA and CDR2 YSYEKL. CDR3 length: 15 amino acids.

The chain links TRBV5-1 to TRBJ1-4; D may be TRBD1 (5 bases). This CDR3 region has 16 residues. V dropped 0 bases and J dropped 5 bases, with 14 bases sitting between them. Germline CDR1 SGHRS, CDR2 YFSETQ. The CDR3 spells CASSLDPGLKNEKLFF. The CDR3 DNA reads TGCGCCAGCAGCTTGGATCCGGGACTCAAAAATGAAAAACTGTTTTTT.

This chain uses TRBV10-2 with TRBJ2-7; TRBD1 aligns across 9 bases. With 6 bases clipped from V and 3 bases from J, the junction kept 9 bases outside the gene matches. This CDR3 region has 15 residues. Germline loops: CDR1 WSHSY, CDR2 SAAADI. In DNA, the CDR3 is TGCGCCAGCAGAGAACAGGGGGCCTTTTTCTACGAGCAGTACGTC. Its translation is CASREQGAFFYEQYV.

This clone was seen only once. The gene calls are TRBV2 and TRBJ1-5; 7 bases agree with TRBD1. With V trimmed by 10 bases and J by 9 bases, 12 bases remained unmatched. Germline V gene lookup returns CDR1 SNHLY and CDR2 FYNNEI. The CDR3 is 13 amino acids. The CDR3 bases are TGTGCCATCCGAAGGGGGCTCTCGGGGCCCCAGCATTTT. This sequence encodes CAIRRGLSGPQHF.

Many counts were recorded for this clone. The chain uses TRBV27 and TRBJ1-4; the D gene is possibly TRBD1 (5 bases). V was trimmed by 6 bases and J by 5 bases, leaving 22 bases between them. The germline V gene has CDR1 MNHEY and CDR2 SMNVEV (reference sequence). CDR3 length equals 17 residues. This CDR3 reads CASSRQQRAGNNEKLFF. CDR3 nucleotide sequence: TGTGCCAGCAGCCGACAACAAAGGGCAGGGAACAATGAAAAACTGTTTTTT.

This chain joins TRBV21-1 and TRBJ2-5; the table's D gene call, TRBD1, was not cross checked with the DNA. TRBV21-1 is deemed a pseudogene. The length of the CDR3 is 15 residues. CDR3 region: CARNRDRYYQETQYF. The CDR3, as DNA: TGTGCCAGGAACCGGGACAGGTATTACCAAGAGACCCAGTACTTC.

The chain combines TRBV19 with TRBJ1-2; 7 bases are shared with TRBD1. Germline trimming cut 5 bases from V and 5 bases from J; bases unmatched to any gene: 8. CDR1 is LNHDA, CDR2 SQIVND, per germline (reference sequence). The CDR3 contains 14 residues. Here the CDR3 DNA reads TGTGCCAGTAGTGCCACGGGACAGCCATATGGCTACACCTTC. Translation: CASSATGQPYGYTF. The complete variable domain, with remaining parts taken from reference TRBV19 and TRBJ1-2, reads DGGITQSPKYLFRKEGQNVTLSCEQNLNHDAMYWYRQDPGQGLRLIYYSQIVNDFQKGDIAEGYSVSREKKESFPLTVTSAQKNPTAFYLCASSATGQPYGYTFGSGTRLTVV.

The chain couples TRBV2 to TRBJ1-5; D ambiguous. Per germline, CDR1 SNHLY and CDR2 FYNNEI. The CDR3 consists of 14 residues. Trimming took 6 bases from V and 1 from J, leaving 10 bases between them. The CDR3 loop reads CASSPPQSNQPQHF. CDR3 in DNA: TGTGCCAGCAGCCCCCCACAGAGCAATCAGCCCCAGCATTTT.

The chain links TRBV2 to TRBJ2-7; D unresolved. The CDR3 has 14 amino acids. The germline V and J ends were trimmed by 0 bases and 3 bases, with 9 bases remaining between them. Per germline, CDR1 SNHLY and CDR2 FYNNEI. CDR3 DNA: TGTGCCAGCAGTGAAGCTCTAATCGTCTACGAGCAGTACTTC. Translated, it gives CASSEALIVYEQYF. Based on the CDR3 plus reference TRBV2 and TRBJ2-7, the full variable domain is EPEVTQTPSHQVTQMGQEVILRCVPISNHLYFYWYRQILGQKVEFLVSFYNNEISEKSEIFDDQFSVERPDGSNFTLKIRSTKLEDSAMYFCASSEALIVYEQYFGPGTRLTVT.

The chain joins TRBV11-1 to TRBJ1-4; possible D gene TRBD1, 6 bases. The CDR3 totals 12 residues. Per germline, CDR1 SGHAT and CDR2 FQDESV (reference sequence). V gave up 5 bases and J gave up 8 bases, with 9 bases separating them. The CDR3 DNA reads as TGTGCCAGCAGCGCGGACAGAGAAAAACTGTTTTTT. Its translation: CASSADREKLFF. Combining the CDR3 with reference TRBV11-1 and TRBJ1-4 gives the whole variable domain EAEVAQSPRYKITEKSQAVAFWCDPISGHATLYWYRQILGQGPELLVQFQDESVVDDSQLPKDRFSAERLKGVDSTLKIQPAELGDSAMYLCASSADREKLFFGSGTQLSVL.

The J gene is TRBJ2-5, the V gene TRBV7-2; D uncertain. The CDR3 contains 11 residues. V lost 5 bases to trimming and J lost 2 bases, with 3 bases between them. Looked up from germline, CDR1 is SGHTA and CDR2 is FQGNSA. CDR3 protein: CASSQQETQYF. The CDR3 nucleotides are TGTGCCAGCAGCCAACAAGAGACCCAGTACTTC.

In nucleotides, the CDR3 is TGTGCCAGCAGCTCCCGGAGCCCCTACGAGCAGTACTTC. This codes for CASSSRSPYEQYF. The chain uses TRBV11-2 and TRBJ2-7; the D is unclear. The CDR3 is 13 residues long. V gave up 4 bases and J gave up 2 bases, with 9 bases separating them. Germline CDR1 SGHAT, CDR2 FQNNGV. The full variable domain, rest sourced from reference TRBV11-2 and TRBJ2-7, is EAGVAQSPRYKIIEKRQSVAFWCNPISGHATLYWYQQILGQGPKLLIQFQNNGVVDDSQLPKDRFSAERLKGVDSTLKIQPAKLEDSAVYLCASSSRSPYEQYFGPGTRLTVT.

The CDR3 is CASSDRIGYEDTEAFF. The CDR3, as DNA: TGTGCCAGCAGTGATCGCATAGGATATGAGGACACTGAAGCTTTCTTT. The chain uses TRBV2 and TRBJ1-1; D unclear. The germline V gene encodes CDR1 SNHLY and CDR2 FYNNEI. This CDR3 has 16 residues. V lost 3 bases to trimming and J lost 3 bases, with 17 bases between them.

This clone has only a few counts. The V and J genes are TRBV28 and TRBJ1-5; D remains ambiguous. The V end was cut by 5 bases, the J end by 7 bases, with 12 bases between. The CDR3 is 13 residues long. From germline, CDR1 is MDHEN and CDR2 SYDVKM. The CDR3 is CASSQPGGQPQHF. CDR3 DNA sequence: TGTGCCAGCAGTCAACCGGGTGGCCAGCCCCAGCATTTT.